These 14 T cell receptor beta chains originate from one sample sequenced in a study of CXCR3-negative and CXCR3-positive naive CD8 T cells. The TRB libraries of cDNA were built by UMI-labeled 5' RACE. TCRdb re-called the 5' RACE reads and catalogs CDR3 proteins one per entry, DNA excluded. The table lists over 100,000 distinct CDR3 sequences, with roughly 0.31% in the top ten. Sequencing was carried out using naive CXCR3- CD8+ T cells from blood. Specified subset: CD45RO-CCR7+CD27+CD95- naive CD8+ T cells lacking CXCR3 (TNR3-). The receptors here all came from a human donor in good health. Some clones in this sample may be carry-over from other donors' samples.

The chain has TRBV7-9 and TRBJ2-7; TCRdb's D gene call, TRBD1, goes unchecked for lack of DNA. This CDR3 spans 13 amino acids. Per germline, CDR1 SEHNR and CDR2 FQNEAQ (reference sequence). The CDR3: CASSPPGGIEQYF. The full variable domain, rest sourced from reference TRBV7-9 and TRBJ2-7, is DTGVSQNPRHKITKRGQNVTFRCDPISEHNRLYWYRQTLGQGPEFLTYFQNEAQLEKSRLLSDRFSAERPKGSFSTLEIQRTEQGDSAMYLCASSPPGGIEQYFGPGTRLTVT.

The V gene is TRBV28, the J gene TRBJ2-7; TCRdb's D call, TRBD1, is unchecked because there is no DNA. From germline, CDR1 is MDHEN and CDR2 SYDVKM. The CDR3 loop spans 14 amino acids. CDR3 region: CASTGRTRPTEQYF.

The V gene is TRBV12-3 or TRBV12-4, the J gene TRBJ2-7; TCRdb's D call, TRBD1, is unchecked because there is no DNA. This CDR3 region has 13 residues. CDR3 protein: CASRTGQGYEQYF.

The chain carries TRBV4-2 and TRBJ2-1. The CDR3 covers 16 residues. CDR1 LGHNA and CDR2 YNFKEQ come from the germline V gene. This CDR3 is CASSQEAGAAYNEQFF.

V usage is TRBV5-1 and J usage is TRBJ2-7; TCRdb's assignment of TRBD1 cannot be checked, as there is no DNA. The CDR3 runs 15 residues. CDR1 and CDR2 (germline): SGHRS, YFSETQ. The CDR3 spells CASSYWDRGTYEQYF. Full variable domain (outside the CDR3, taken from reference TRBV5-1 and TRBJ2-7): KAGVTQTPRYLIKTRGQQVTLSCSPISGHRSVSWYQQTPGQGLQFLFEYFSETQRNKGNFPGRFSGRQFSNSRSEMNVSTLELGDSALYLCASSYWDRGTYEQYFGPGTRLTVT.

The CDR3: CASSPVSGGHTDTQYF. V and J are TRBV6-4 and TRBJ2-3; TCRdb proposes TRBD1, but this gene call is untestable without DNA. Per germline, CDR1 MRHNA and CDR2 SNTAGT. The CDR3 has 16 residues.

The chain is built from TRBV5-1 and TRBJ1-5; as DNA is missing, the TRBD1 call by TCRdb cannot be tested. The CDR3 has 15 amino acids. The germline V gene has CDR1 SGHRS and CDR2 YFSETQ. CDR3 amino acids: CASSISGQPNQPQHF.

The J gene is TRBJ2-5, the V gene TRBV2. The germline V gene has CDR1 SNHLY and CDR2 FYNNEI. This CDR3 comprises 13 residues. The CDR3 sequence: CASMVQTQETQYF.

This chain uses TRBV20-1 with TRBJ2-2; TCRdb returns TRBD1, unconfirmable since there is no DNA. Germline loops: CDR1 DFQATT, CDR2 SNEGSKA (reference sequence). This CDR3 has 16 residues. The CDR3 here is CSAPDVRGQNTGELFF.

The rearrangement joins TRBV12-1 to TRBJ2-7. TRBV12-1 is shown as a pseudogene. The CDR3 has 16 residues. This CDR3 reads CASSFATQGDSDEQYF.

The chain's CDR3 is CASSSAPGQLDYEQYF. The chain couples TRBV5-6 to TRBJ2-7; the D call from TCRdb, TRBD1, cannot be confirmed without DNA. The CDR3 has 16 residues. Germline CDR1 is SGHDT and CDR2 is YYEEEE.

The CDR3 sequence: CASRTAGRSDNEQFF. The V call is TRBV5-7, the J call TRBJ2-1; TCRdb outputs TRBD2, but without DNA this stays unchecked. TRBV5-7 is annotated as an ORF whose role is uncertain. The CDR3 totals 15 residues.

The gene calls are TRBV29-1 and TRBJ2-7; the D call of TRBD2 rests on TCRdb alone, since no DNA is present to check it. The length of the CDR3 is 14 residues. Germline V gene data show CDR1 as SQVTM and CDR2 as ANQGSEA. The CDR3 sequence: CSVEDFEGSYEQYF.

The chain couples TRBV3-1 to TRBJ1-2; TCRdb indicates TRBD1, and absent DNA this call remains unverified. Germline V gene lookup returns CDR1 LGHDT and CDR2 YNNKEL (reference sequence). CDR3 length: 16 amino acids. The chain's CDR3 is CASSDDYWDSAYGYTF.